The sequence of this TCR beta chain was determined in a study of T cell responses to AZD1222 COVID-19 vaccine. Study-level information: Second-dose recipients at about 4 or about 12 weeks were treated as one pooled group. General study results and limits: Among spike-specific TCRs, nearly half reportedly target unmutated variant regions. Seropositivity was recorded at baseline in only a handful of AZD1222 recipients. At 160-218 and 743-854, vaccine-associated CD4 TCRs were dominant, and they spanned spike.

Measured with immunoSEQ multiplex PCR; TCRdb has only the in-frame clones, and not every one. The sample lists 80,000 to 100,000 clones; roughly 88% were seen once. This CDR3 has 12 amino acids. The germline CDR1 and CDR2 sequences are SNHLY and FYNNEI. V gave up 2 bases and J gave up 5 bases, with 7 bases separating them. Comment on this clone: What it recognizes is unknown.

The source was peripheral blood, collected on day 0 of AZD1222 vaccination. This receptor was obtained from an adult in good health. The rearrangement joins TRBV2 to TRBJ2-7, with D perhaps TRBD1 (5 bases). CDR3 region: CASSEQGDEQYF. In nucleotides, the CDR3 is TGTGCCAGCAGTGAACAGGGCGACGAGCAGTACTTC.